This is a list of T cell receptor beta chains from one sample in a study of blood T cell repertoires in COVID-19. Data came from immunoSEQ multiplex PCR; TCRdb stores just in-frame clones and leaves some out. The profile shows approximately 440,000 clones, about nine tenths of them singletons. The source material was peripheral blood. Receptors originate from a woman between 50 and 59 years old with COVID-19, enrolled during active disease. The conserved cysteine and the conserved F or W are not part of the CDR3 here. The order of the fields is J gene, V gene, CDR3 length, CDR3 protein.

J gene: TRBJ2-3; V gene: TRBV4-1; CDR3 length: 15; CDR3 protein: ASSPDWGAGVTDTQY
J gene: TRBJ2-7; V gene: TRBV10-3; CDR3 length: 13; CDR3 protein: AISEIAGSSYEQY
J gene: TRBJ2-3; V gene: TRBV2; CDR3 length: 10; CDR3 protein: ASNPYTDTQY
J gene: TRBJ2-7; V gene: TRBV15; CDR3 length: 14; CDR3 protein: ATSRDRQGGVYEQY
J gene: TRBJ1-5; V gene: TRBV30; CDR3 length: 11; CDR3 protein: AWNNRENQPQH
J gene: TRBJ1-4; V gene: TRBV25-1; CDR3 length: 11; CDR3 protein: ASREDYNEKLF
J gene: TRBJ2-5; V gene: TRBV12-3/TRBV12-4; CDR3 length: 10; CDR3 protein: ASSPRRETQY
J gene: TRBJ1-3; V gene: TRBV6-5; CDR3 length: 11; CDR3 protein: ASSPDRGNTIY
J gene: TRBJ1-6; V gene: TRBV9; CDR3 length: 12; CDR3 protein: ASSVQGNNSPLH
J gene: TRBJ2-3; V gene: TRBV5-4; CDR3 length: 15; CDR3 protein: ASSLGRQGGGTDTQY
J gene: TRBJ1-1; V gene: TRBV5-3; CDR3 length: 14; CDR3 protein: ARSLIRSGGHTEAF
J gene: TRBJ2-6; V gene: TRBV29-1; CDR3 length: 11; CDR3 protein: SVNNPGANVLT
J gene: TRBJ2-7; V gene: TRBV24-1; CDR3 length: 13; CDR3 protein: ATSDRTAPVTEQY
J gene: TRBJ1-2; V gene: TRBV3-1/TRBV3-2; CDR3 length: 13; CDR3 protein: ASSQGGQGGHGYT
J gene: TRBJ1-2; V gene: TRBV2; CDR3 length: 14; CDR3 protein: ASSEGFTGSFNGYT
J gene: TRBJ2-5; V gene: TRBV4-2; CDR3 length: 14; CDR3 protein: ASSLRTSGGQETQY
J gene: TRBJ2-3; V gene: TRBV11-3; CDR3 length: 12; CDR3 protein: ASSPGTTQDTQY
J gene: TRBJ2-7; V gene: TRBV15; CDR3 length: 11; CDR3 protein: ATSRDRGYEQY
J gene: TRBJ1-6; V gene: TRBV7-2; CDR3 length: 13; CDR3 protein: ASSLAQGAGSPLH
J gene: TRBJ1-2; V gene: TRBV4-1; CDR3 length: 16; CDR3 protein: ASSQVLGQGSDLYGYT
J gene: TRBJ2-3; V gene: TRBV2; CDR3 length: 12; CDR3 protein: ASRPTIYPDTQY
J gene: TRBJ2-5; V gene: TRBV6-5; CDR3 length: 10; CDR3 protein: ASFLRGETQY
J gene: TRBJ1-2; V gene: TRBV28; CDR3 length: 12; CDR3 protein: ASIEKRGTYGYT
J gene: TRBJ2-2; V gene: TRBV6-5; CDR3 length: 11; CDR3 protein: AAGDYGTGELF
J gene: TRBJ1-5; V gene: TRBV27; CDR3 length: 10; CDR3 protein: ASSLPNQPQH
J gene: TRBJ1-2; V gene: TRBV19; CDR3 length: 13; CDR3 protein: ASSIKTGGNYGYT
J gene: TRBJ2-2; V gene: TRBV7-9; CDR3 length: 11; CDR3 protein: AQGVANTGELF
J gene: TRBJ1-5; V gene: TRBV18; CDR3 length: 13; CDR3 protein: ASSPRDVGDQPQH
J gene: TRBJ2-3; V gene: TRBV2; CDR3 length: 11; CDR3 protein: ASTGSRSDTQY